The subject of this entry is one TCR beta chain. Through a sample-barcoded 5' primer and a J-beta primer mix, a second PCR was run for 7 to 11 cycles. TCRdb itself ran the 5' RACE reads through MiXCR, one entry per CDR3 protein. The sample shows 600,000 to 650,000 distinct CDR3 sequences, about 53% of them seen only once. V gave up 10 bases and J gave up 5 bases, with 14 bases separating them. The CDR3 is 12 amino acids. CDR1 is MNHEY and CDR2 is SVGAGI in the germline V gene. This sample is drawn from a study of blood T cells in healthy people across ages. The rearrangement links TRBV6-5 to TRBJ2-5; D possibly uses TRBD1 or TRBD2 (5 bases each). The sequence came from a man in his fifties or sixties in good health. The sample consisted of blood. CDR3 sequence (DNA): TGTGCCACCATGACTACAGGCGAGACCCAGTACTTC. This sequence encodes CATMTTGETQYF.